A selection of T cell receptor beta chains follows, all from one sample in a study of blood T cell repertoires in COVID-19. The protocol was immunoSEQ multiplex PCR, while the TCRdb copy is restricted to in-frame clones and leaves out a portion. The sample carries roughly 200,000 clones, over 75% recorded once. Sequencing was carried out using peripheral blood. The receptors originated from a man in his 60s with acute or convalescent COVID-19. The CDR3 runs from the conserved cysteine through the conserved F or W. The order of the fields is D gene, V gene, J gene, clone size, CDR3 protein, CDR3 DNA. The D gene is left open where the match is weak. Some rows have no size entry. The others give once, few or many, or a class for an expanded clone.

NA	TRBV19	TRBJ1-4	NA	CASSAPRGSTNEKLFF	TGTGCCAGTAGTGCCCCCCGAGGCTCAACTAATGAAAAACTGTTTTTT
NA	TRBV29-1	TRBJ1-1	NA	CSASRGGQWFF	TGCAGCGCCTCCCGGGGCGGACAGTGGTTCTTT
TRBD2	TRBV7-2	TRBJ2-5	NA	CASTGGGTSGETQYF	TGTGCCAGCACCGGGGGGGGGACTAGCGGTGAGACCCAGTACTTC
NA	TRBV5-8	TRBJ1-5	NA	CASSLGTRGSNQPQHF	TGTGCCAGCAGCTTGGGGACAAGGGGGAGCAATCAGCCCCAGCATTTT
TRBD2	TRBV9	TRBJ2-2	NA	CASSVGPSGRSDGELFF	TGTGCCAGCAGCGTAGGTCCTAGCGGGAGGTCGGACGGGGAGCTGTTTTTT
NA	TRBV2	TRBJ2-1	NA	CASSERGNEQFF	TGTGCCAGCAGTGAACGGGGGAATGAGCAGTTCTTC
NA	TRBV10-3	TRBJ2-7	NA	CARGEPSYEQYF	TGTGCCAGGGGGGAGCCATCCTACGAGCAGTACTTC
NA	TRBV5-1	TRBJ2-5	NA	CASSPFQTQETQYF	TGCGCCAGCAGCCCCTTCCAGACTCAAGAGACCCAGTACTTC
TRBD1	TRBV3-1/TRBV3-2	TRBJ2-7	NA	CASSQDQLGGWEQYF	TGTGCCAGCAGCCAAGATCAGTTAGGGGGCTGGGAGCAGTACTTC
NA	TRBV9	TRBJ1-4	NA	CASSVSGTTNEKLFF	TGTGCCAGCAGCGTCTCAGGCACAACTAATGAAAAACTGTTTTTT
NA	TRBV19	TRBJ1-4	few	CASSLRGPGTNEKLFF	TGTGCCAGTAGTCTGCGAGGGCCGGGGACTAATGAAAAACTGTTTTTT
NA	TRBV6-5	TRBJ1-2	NA	CASSYSSGNFYGYTF	TGTGCCAGCAGTTACTCCTCAGGAAACTTCTATGGCTACACCTTC
TRBD1	TRBV5-1	TRBJ2-7	NA	CASRQRTGGYEQYF	TGCGCCAGCAGACAGCGGACAGGGGGCTACGAGCAGTACTTC
TRBD1	TRBV5-5	TRBJ1-1	NA	CASSLETGGLFRPFF	TGTGCCAGCAGCTTGGAGACAGGGGGCCTGTTCCGACCTTTCTTT
NA	TRBV29-1	TRBJ1-6	NA	CSVGGGDSPLHF	TGCAGCGTTGGGGGGGGCGATTCACCCCTCCACTTT
NA	TRBV27	TRBJ2-7	once	CASRNMGHLYEQYF	TGTGCCAGCAGGAACATGGGACACCTCTACGAGCAGTACTTC
NA	TRBV27	TRBJ2-7	NA	CASSLQGPGREQYF	TGTGCCAGCAGTCTCCAGGGCCCAGGGCGCGAGCAGTACTTC
NA	TRBV5-1	TRBJ2-5	NA	CASSLASQGRGETQYF	TGCGCCAGCAGCTTGGCTTCTCAGGGAAGGGGGGAGACCCAGTACTTC
TRBD2	TRBV2	TRBJ2-7	NA	CASSPGLAGLAYEQYF	TGTGCCAGCAGTCCGGGACTAGCGGGATTGGCGTACGAGCAGTACTTC
NA	TRBV7-2	TRBJ1-1	once	CASSRTEYNTEAFF	TGTGCCAGCAGCCGCACAGAATATAACACTGAAGCTTTCTTT
TRBD1	TRBV7-6	TRBJ2-7	NA	CASSFPGQGGHEQYF	TGTGCCAGCAGCTTTCCGGGACAGGGAGGTCACGAGCAGTACTTC
TRBD2	TRBV7-9	TRBJ2-7	NA	CASSPGTSGAYEQYF	TGTGCCAGCAGCCCAGGGACTAGCGGAGCCTACGAGCAGTACTTC
NA	TRBV29-1	TRBJ2-7	NA	CSVGRDGTYEQYF	TGCAGCGTTGGGAGGGACGGAACCTACGAGCAGTACTTC
NA	TRBV5-1	TRBJ1-4	NA	CASSLEGAGEKLFF	TGCGCCAGCAGCTTGGAAGGGGCAGGGGAAAAACTGTTTTTT
TRBD2	TRBV12-3/TRBV12-4	TRBJ2-1	NA	CASIWTSDNEQFF	TGTGCCAGCATCTGGACTAGCGACAATGAGCAGTTCTTC
NA	TRBV18	TRBJ1-5	NA	CASSSDADQPQHF	TGTGCCAGCTCTTCTGATGCGGATCAGCCCCAGCATTTT
TRBD2	TRBV9	TRBJ2-5	few	CASSVAPGLAGLSGQETQYF	TGTGCCAGCAGCGTAGCTCCAGGACTAGCGGGCTTATCCGGGCAAGAGACCCAGTACTTC
NA	TRBV3-1/TRBV3-2	TRBJ2-5	NA	CASSLREPSGQETQYF	TGTGCCAGCAGCCTCAGAGAACCCAGCGGCCAAGAGACCCAGTACTTC
TRBD2	TRBV6-6	TRBJ2-1	NA	CATYRGVLETGEQFF	TGTGCCACCTACCGGGGGGTCCTAGAGACCGGTGAGCAGTTCTTC
TRBD2	TRBV5-1	TRBJ2-5	NA	CASSLSPSGQETQYF	TGCGCCAGCAGCTTGTCGCCTAGCGGCCAAGAGACCCAGTACTTC
TRBD1	TRBV28	TRBJ2-7	NA	CASSFPDRATYEQYF	TGTGCCAGCAGTTTCCCGGACAGGGCCACCTACGAGCAGTACTTC
TRBD2	TRBV28	TRBJ2-7	NA	CASSSSGTYEQYF	TGTGCCAGCAGTTCTAGCGGGACATACGAGCAGTACTTC
NA	TRBV5-6	TRBJ1-2	NA	CASLLLPVVGYTF	TGTGCCAGCCTTCTTCTCCCGGTGGTCGGCTACACCTTC
NA	TRBV19	TRBJ1-2	few	CASSLAYGYTF	TGTGCCAGTAGCCTGGCCTATGGCTACACCTTC
TRBD2	TRBV7-2	TRBJ2-3	NA	CASSPRASGRPDTQYF	TGTGCCAGCAGCCCCCGGGCTAGCGGGAGACCAGATACGCAGTATTTT
TRBD2	TRBV3-1/TRBV3-2	TRBJ2-3	NA	CASSLEGLAARTDTQYF	TGTGCCAGCAGCCTCGAAGGACTAGCGGCCCGCACAGATACGCAGTATTTT
NA	TRBV9	TRBJ2-2	NA	CASSARVTGELFF	TGTGCCAGCAGCGCCCGGGTAACTGGGGAGCTGTTTTTT
NA	TRBV5-1	TRBJ1-2	NA	CASSLRGDYGYTF	TGCGCCAGCAGCTTACGGGGGGACTATGGCTACACCTTC
NA	TRBV21-1	TRBJ2-6	once	CASSKAGLGAGANVLTF	TGTGCCAGCAGCAAAGCGGGCCTGGGAGCTGGGGCCAACGTCCTGACTTTC
TRBD2	TRBV28	TRBJ2-2	NA	CASTLAGLAFTGELFF	TGTGCCAGCACCTTGGCGGGACTAGCCTTCACCGGGGAGCTGTTTTTT
TRBD2	TRBV5-1	TRBJ2-1	NA	CASSLGSGSYNEQFF	TGCGCCAGCAGCTTGGGTAGCGGGAGTTACAATGAGCAGTTCTTC